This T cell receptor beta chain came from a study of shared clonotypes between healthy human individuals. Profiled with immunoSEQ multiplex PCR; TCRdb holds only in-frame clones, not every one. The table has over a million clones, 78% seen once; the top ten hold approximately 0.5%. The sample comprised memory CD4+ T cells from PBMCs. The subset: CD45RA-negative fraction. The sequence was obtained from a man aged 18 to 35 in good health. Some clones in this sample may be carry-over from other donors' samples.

The CDR3 region is CASSEGRSSNQPQHF. Here the CDR3 DNA reads TGTGCCAGCAGTGAAGGACGGTCTAGCAATCAGCCCCAGCATTTT. The V and J genes are TRBV28 and TRBJ1-5; the D is unclear. V was shortened by 5 bases and J by 0 bases, with 11 bases between the two germline ends. The CDR3 totals 15 residues. The germline CDR1 and CDR2 sequences are MDHEN and SYDVKM. The full variable domain, with the rest looked up from reference TRBV28 and TRBJ1-5, is DVKVTQSSRYLVKRTGEKVFLECVQDMDHENMFWYRQDPGLGLRLIYFSYDVKMKEKGDIPEGYSVSREKKERFSLILESASTNQTSMYLCASSEGRSSNQPQHFGDGTRLSIL.